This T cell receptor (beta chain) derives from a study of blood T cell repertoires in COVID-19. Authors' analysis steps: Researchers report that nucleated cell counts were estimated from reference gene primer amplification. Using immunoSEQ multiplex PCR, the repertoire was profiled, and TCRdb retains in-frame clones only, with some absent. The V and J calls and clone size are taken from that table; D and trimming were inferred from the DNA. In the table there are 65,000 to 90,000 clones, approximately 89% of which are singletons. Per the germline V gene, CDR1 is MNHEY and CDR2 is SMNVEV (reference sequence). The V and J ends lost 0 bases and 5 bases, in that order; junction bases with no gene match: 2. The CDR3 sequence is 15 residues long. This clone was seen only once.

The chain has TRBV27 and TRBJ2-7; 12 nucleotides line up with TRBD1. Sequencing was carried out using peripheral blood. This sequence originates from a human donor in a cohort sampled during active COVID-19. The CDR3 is CASSLSRDRGHEQYF. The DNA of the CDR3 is TGTGCCAGCAGTTTATCCCGGGACAGGGGGCACGAGCAGTACTTC.